Sequencing of this T cell receptor (beta chain) was carried out in a study of cytomegalovirus exposure and HLA in healthy donors. General observations from the study: There were around 160 TCR beta chains listed as cytomegalovirus-associated. According to a later analysis, most TCR beta chains associated with CMV appeared HLA-restricted.

Worth noting for this clone: Its antigen is unknown.

PCR involved 60 Vbeta and 13 Jbeta primers. The assay was immunoSEQ multiplex PCR, and TCRdb's table has in-frame clones only and misses some. The sample holds some 130,000 clones, 60% to 75% seen once. The material sequenced was PBMCs. The clonotype originates from a woman aged 50 to 60 in good health and CMV-seropositive.

The CDR3 DNA sequence: TGTGCCAGCAGCACGCCTAGCGGGGACTACAATGAGCAGTTCTTC. Translating gives CASSTPSGDYNEQFF. J is TRBJ2-1 and V is TRBV5-6; 9 bases line up with TRBD2. This CDR3 is built from 15 residues. V gave up 4 bases and J gave up 3 bases; unmatched junction bases: 5. Germline V lookup: CDR1 SGHDT, CDR2 YYEEEE.